A selection of T cell receptor beta chains follows, all from one sample in a study of vaccination effects on CD4 cells after COVID-19. These receptors have no known antigen. Assay used: immunoSEQ multiplex PCR; TCRdb lists only in-frame clones, some missing. The data contain tens of thousands of clones, about 81% of them seen just once; the ten biggest clones take up more than 4%. Source: CD4+ T cells from PBMCs cultured without peptide, taken after COVID-19 vaccination. The receptors originated from a human donor who received a COVID-19 vaccine. Both conserved end residues are part of each CDR3. The D gene is left open where the match is weak. Size values are once, few and many counts, or a class for expanded clones, and some rows have none.

J	V	size	D	DNA	CDR3
TRBJ1-5	TRBV3-1/TRBV3-2	.	.	TGTGCCAGCAGCCCGGACACGATGGGAAGGGATCCCCAGCATTTT	CASSPDTMGRDPQHF
TRBJ2-1	TRBV9	few	.	TGTGCCAGCAGCGTAGGAACCCTGGTCAACAATGAGCAGTTCTTC	CASSVGTLVNNEQFF
TRBJ1-6	TRBV3-1/TRBV3-2	.	.	TGTGCCAGCCACATACGGGGGTCACCCCTCCACTTT	CASHIRGSPLHF
TRBJ2-7	TRBV3-1/TRBV3-2	.	.	TGTGCCAGCAGCCTCGGGACTTTCTACGAGCAGTACTTC	CASSLGTFYEQYF
TRBJ1-2	TRBV24-1	once	.	TGTGCCACCAGTGATTTATCCTCAGGGGTAGGCTACACCTTC	CATSDLSSGVGYTF
TRBJ1-4	TRBV27	.	.	TGTGCCAGCGGTCGCTGGGGGGGTAAGGTTGGGACTAATGAAAAACTGTTTTTT	CASGRWGGKVGTNEKLFF
TRBJ2-7	TRBV5-6	.	.	TGTGCCAGCAGTATCCCCTTCTCCTACGAGCAGTACTTC	CASSIPFSYEQYF
TRBJ2-5	TRBV9	.	.	TGTGCCAGCAGCGTAGGGATTGTCGAGACCCAGTACTTC	CASSVGIVETQYF
TRBJ2-1	TRBV4-2	.	.	TGTGCCAGCAGTTCAACCTTCGGGGGCTCCTACAATGAGCAGTTCTTC	CASSSTFGGSYNEQFF
TRBJ1-5	TRBV6-6	.	.	TGTGCCAGCAGTTACAAGGAGGAACAGCCCCAGCATTTT	CASSYKEEQPQHF
TRBJ1-4	TRBV6-5	once	TRBD1	TGTGCCAGCAGGACGACAGGGGGCCATGAAAAACTGTTTTTT	CASRTTGGHEKLFF
TRBJ1-6	TRBV7-2	.	.	TGTGCCAGCAGCTTTCAAGACTCCTATAATTCACCCCTCCACTTT	CASSFQDSYNSPLHF
TRBJ1-2	TRBV19	.	.	TGTGCCACTTCGTTTAACTATGGCTACACCTTC	CATSFNYGYTF
TRBJ1-1	TRBV3-1/TRBV3-2	.	.	TGTGCCAGCAGCCCGACTGGACGGGGACCGGAAGCTTTCTTT	CASSPTGRGPEAFF
TRBJ2-1	TRBV15	.	.	TGTGCCACCAGCTTCGAGGGAAGACCCGACAATGAGCAGTTCTTC	CATSFEGRPDNEQFF
TRBJ2-7	TRBV5-1	.	.	TGCGCCAGCAGGGGGATTTCCTACGAGCAGTACTTC	CASRGISYEQYF
TRBJ1-2	TRBV9	.	.	TGTGCCAGCAGCCGATCTCCTCGACAGTCTAACTATGGCTACACCTTC	CASSRSPRQSNYGYTF
TRBJ1-1	TRBV7-9	.	.	TGTGCCAGCAGCAACCAAAGGCGGCGCACTGAAGCTTTCTTT	CASSNQRRRTEAFF
TRBJ1-5	TRBV6-5	few	.	TGTGCCAGCAGGACAGGCGAAGCTTTTCAGCCCCAGCATTTT	CASRTGEAFQPQHF
TRBJ2-7	TRBV29-1	.	TRBD2	TGCAGCGTTTTACCACTAGCGGGCCACGAGCAGTACTTC	CSVLPLAGHEQYF
TRBJ2-4	TRBV11-2	.	.	TGTGCCAGCAGCTTAGCCACGGGCATCAAAAACATTCAGTACTTC	CASSLATGIKNIQYF
TRBJ1-1	TRBV4-1	once	TRBD1	TGCGCCAGCAGCCAAGGTAGGGGGCTGGGCACTGAAGCTTTCTTT	CASSQGRGLGTEAFF
TRBJ2-7	TRBV19	.	.	TGTGCCAGTAGTCATAGGACTACTTACGAGCAGTACTTC	CASSHRTTYEQYF
TRBJ2-7	TRBV7-2	.	TRBD1	TGTGCCAGCAGCTTAGGATGGGACAGGGGGCAGTACTTC	CASSLGWDRGQYF
TRBJ1-2	TRBV7-9	once	TRBD1	TGTGCCAGCAGCTTAGAATTCGTCAGGGGGGACTATGGCTACACCTTC	CASSLEFVRGDYGYTF
TRBJ2-1	TRBV6-1	.	TRBD2	TGTGCCAGCAGTGCCCTGGGCGGGGGGGCCCGTGAGCAGTTCTTC	CASSALGGGAREQFF
TRBJ1-2	TRBV5-6	few	.	TGTGCCAGCAGCCCCGTGACAGAAGGTAGTGGCTACACCTTC	CASSPVTEGSGYTF
TRBJ2-1	TRBV12-3/TRBV12-4	.	.	TGTGCCAGCAGTCTACAGACAAATGAGCAGTTCTTC	CASSLQTNEQFF
TRBJ2-5	TRBV5-6	.	.	TGTGCCAGCAGCTCCAGAGAGACCCAGTACTTC	CASSSRETQYF
TRBJ1-2	TRBV7-9	.	.	TGTGCCAGCAGCCTAGCTGGGGATGGCTACACCTTC	CASSLAGDGYTF
TRBJ1-2	TRBV19	.	.	TGTGCCAGTAGTATAGACCCAGGCGGATATGGCTACACCTTC	CASSIDPGGYGYTF
TRBJ2-7	TRBV1	.	.	TGCACCAGCAGCCATCCACCGGGACTAGACACCTACGAGCAGTACTTC	CTSSHPPGLDTYEQYF
TRBJ2-2	TRBV30	few	.	TGTGCCTGGAGTTCGGAGGTCACCGGGGAGCTGTTTTTT	CAWSSEVTGELFF
TRBJ2-2	TRBV19	.	.	TGTGCCAGTAGTATAGCCGCCGGGGAGCTGTTTTTT	CASSIAAGELFF
TRBJ2-7	TRBV5-6	.	TRBD1	TGTGCCAGCAGTTCGTTCCGGACAGGGATCTACGAGCAGTACTTC	CASSSFRTGIYEQYF
TRBJ2-7	TRBV5-4	few	TRBD2	TGTGCCAGCAGCTTGACGGGAGGCAACGAGCAGTACTTC	CASSLTGGNEQYF
TRBJ2-6	TRBV3-1/TRBV3-2	.	TRBD2	TGTGCCAGCAGCCAGGTGTTCGGGGGGGCCTCTGGGGCCAACGTCCTGACTTTC	CASSQVFGGASGANVLTF
TRBJ1-1	TRBV7-3	.	TRBD1	TGTGCCAGCAGCCTTTCATACAGGGGGCAAGCTTTCTTT	CASSLSYRGQAFF
TRBJ2-6	TRBV7-2	.	.	TGTGCCAGCGGGAAAACTGGGGCCAACGTCCTGACTTTC	CASGKTGANVLTF
TRBJ1-2	TRBV27	.	.	TGTGCCAGCAGTCGCCCCCCCGGCCGGGCGGGGGGCCTTGGCTACACCTTC	CASSRPPGRAGGLGYTF
TRBJ1-2	TRBV7-9	.	.	TGTGCCAGCAGCTCGCCAGGGCCCCCTAAGTATGGCTACACCTTC	CASSSPGPPKYGYTF
TRBJ2-7	TRBV2	.	.	TGTGCCAGCAGTGGCGAGAAACTGACTGACTACGAGCAGTACTTC	CASSGEKLTDYEQYF
TRBJ2-1	TRBV19	.	TRBD2	TGTGCCAGTAGCATTAGCGGGGGGGCTTACAATGAGCAGTTCTTC	CASSISGGAYNEQFF
TRBJ2-7	TRBV13	.	.	TGTGCCAGCAGCTCTTACAGGGTCCCGTACGAGCAGTACTTC	CASSSYRVPYEQYF
TRBJ1-2	TRBV6-5	.	TRBD1	TGTGCCAGCAGTCAGGACAGGGTGGACTATGGCTACACCTTC	CASSQDRVDYGYTF
TRBJ2-3	TRBV6-4	.	TRBD2	TGTGCCAGCAGACCTAGCGGGATAAGCACAGATACGCAGTATTTT	CASRPSGISTDTQYF
TRBJ1-3	TRBV2	once	.	TGTGCCAGCGGTAAGGATCCGAGGACGGGAAACACCATATATTTT	CASGKDPRTGNTIYF
TRBJ1-2	TRBV20-1	.	.	TGCACGGCCGGGGGCGCTTATGGCTACACCTTC	CTAGGAYGYTF
TRBJ1-4	TRBV12-3/TRBV12-4	.	.	TGTGCCAGCAGCCAGGAAAGGGGGAAACTGTTTTTT	CASSQERGKLFF
TRBJ1-6	TRBV5-8	.	.	TGTGCCAGCAGCCCGGACAGTGATTCACCCCTCCACTTT	CASSPDSDSPLHF
TRBJ1-2	TRBV30	.	.	TGTGCCTGGAGTGTAATGATCTATGGCTACACCTTC	CAWSVMIYGYTF
TRBJ2-7	TRBV5-4	.	.	TGTGCCAGCAGCGGGGTGGAGTACGAGCAGTACTTC	CASSGVEYEQYF
TRBJ2-1	TRBV29-1	.	.	TGCAGCGTTGATCCTTGGTTAAGCTCCTACAATGAGCAGTTCTTC	CSVDPWLSSYNEQFF
TRBJ1-2	TRBV19	.	.	TGTGCCAGTAGTTACGGGGAAATTGGTGGCTACACCTTC	CASSYGEIGGYTF
TRBJ2-7	TRBV4-1	once	.	TGCGCCAGCAGCCGAATCGCCAAGTACTTC	CASSRIAKYF
TRBJ1-2	TRBV5-8	.	.	TGTGCCAGCAGCTTGACCGCCTTAAATATTGACACCTTC	CASSLTALNIDTF
TRBJ2-3	TRBV25-1	.	TRBD2	TGTGCCAGCACCCCCCCCGGGACTAGCGGGAGGCTGGCAGATACGCAGTATTTT	CASTPPGTSGRLADTQYF
TRBJ2-2	TRBV7-6	.	TRBD2	TGTGCCAGCAGCACCCCCAGGTTCGAATCGCGAACGGGGGGGCTGTTTTTT	CASSTPRFESRTGGLFF
TRBJ2-7	TRBV2	once	TRBD2	TGTGCCAGCAGGCGACTAGCGGGAGGGCCGGGGGAGCAGTACTTC	CASRRLAGGPGEQYF